These 25 T cell receptor beta chains originate from one sample sequenced in a study of T cell repertoires in cytomegalovirus infection (dated by TCRdb to the late 2010s). Sequencing was carried out with an Illumina HiSeq 1500. TCRdb reran the public reads through fastp at Q25 and MiXCR, keeping productive beta chains. CDR3 protein sequences are deduplicated, and each keeps its most common genes and DNA. The sample table shows 900,000 to 950,000 distinct CDR3 sequences, and approximately 31% are seen once. Roughly 13% of the sample belongs to the ten largest clones. These receptors have no known antigen. The sample's treatment or condition, from its label and the paper: in vitro stimulation with specific CMV peptide epitopes to enrich CMV-specific T cells. The specimen was cultured CD8+ T cells from PBMCs, collected from culture after CMV antigen stimulation. The receptor set was obtained from a human donor in good health (CMV status not recorded). Some clones in this sample may be carry-over from other donors' samples.

As to this clonotype: An end of the junction differs from the germline gene, which may be a read error. This rearrangement joins TRBV2 to TRBJ1-6; D remains unclear. In germline, CDR1 is SNHLY, CDR2 FYNNEI. The CDR3 has 14 residues. This CDR3 is CVSTGKSYNSPLHF. CDR3 DNA sequence: TGTGTCAGCACTGGAAAATCCTATAATTCACCCCTCCACTTT.

This clonotype was seen at least ten times. The V and J genes are TRBV7-3 and TRBJ2-1, with D uncertain. The CDR3 sequence is 15 residues long. The germline V gene has CDR1 SGHTA and CDR2 FQGTGA. V gave up 2 bases and J gave up 0 bases, with 8 bases separating them. This chain's CDR3 is CASSLLWVSYNEQFF. The CDR3 DNA is TGTGCCAGCAGCTTACTGTGGGTCTCCTACAATGAGCAGTTCTTC. The complete variable domain, with remaining parts taken from reference TRBV7-3 and TRBJ2-1, reads GAGVSQTPSNKVTEKGKYVELRCDPISGHTALYWYRQSLGQGPEFLIYFQGTGAADDSGLPNDRFFAVRPEGSVSTLKIQRTERGDSAVYLCASSLLWVSYNEQFFGPGTRLTVL.

This chain joins TRBV6-1 and TRBJ2-2; no reliable D call. The CDR3 has 12 residues. Germline CDR1 is MNHNS and CDR2 is SASEGT. The V and J ends lost 7 bases and 5 bases respectively, with 8 bases between them. The CDR3 sequence is CASTQKTGELFF. For the CDR3, the DNA is TGTGCCAGCACCCAGAAAACCGGGGAGCTGTTTTTT.

The chain joins TRBV20-1 to TRBJ2-2; TRBD1 aligns across 8 bases. Germline V gives CDR1 DFQATT, CDR2 SNEGSKA (reference sequence). The V gene end was trimmed by 1 base and the J gene end by 6 bases; junction bases not matched to a gene: 7. This CDR3 has 15 amino acids. CDR3: CSARVRGRDAGELFF. CDR3 bases: TGCAGTGCTAGAGTCAGGGGGCGCGACGCCGGGGAGCTGTTTTTT.

This chain uses TRBV11-1 with TRBJ2-3, with 7 bases lining up with TRBD2. The CDR3 contains 15 residues. Germline assignment: CDR1 SGHAT and CDR2 FQDESV (reference sequence). With 5 bases clipped from V and 3 bases from J, the junction kept 8 bases outside the gene matches. The CDR3 sequence: CASSEVASGTDTQYF. CDR3 bases: TGTGCCAGCAGCGAAGTCGCTAGCGGAACAGATACGCAGTATTTT.

The V gene is TRBV6-2 or TRBV6-3, the J gene TRBJ2-3, with D perhaps matching TRBD2 (6 bases). Per the germline V gene, CDR1 is MNHEY and CDR2 is SVGEGT. The CDR3 length is 14 residues. Trimming stripped 5 bases from V and 4 bases from J, with 13 bases between. The DNA of the CDR3 is TGTGCCAGCAGTCCATCTAGCGCGGCAGATACGCAGTATTTT. Residues: CASSPSSAADTQYF.

This clonotype turned up a few times. The genes are TRBV6-5 and TRBJ1-1; no firm D call. From germline, CDR1 is MNHEY and CDR2 SVGAGI. This CDR3 is built from 13 residues. V gave up 5 bases and J gave up 5 bases, with 12 bases separating them. The DNA of the CDR3 is TGTGCCAGCAGTGGGCAGCTCGGGACTGAAGCTTTCTTT. The encoded protein is CASSGQLGTEAFF.

This chain links TRBV4-1 with TRBJ2-1; D is unresolved. This CDR3 is 13 amino acids long. Germline V gene data show CDR1 as MGHRA and CDR2 as YSYEKL. The germline V and J ends were trimmed by 3 bases and 6 bases, with 9 bases remaining between them. CDR3 loop: CASSQRSPNEQFF. DNA of the CDR3: TGCGCCAGCAGCCAGAGATCACCCAATGAGCAGTTCTTC.

The J gene is TRBJ1-2, the V gene TRBV2; TRBD1 might be the D (6 bases). Looked up from germline, CDR1 is SNHLY and CDR2 is FYNNEI. The CDR3 has 12 amino acids. The ends were cut back, 6 bases at V and 7 bases at J, with 12 bases in the middle. CDR3 sequence (DNA): TGTGCCAGCAGCCCAAACAGGGCTGGCTACACCTTC. Encoded protein: CASSPNRAGYTF.

Details on this clonotype: Just one base apart from a much larger clone, this may be a read error. The gene calls are TRBV7-2 and TRBJ2-1; unclear D gene. The CDR3 spans 17 residues. Germline assignment: CDR1 SGHTA and CDR2 FQGNSA. The CDR3: CASCLVGSVGPYNEQFF. CDR3 DNA sequence: TGTGCCAGCTGCTTAGTCGGGTCAGTTGGTCCCTACAATGAGCAGTTCTTC.

In this sample, this clonotype turned up once. V gene TRBV27 combines with J gene TRBJ1-5, with D maybe TRBD1 (6 bases). CDR1 is MNHEY and CDR2 is SMNVEV in the germline V gene (reference sequence). Trimming cost V 5 bases and J 0 bases, with 17 bases left between them. There are 17 residues in the CDR3. The CDR3 DNA follows: TGTGCCAGCAGTGCCTCGACAGGACCCCATAGCAATCAGCCCCAGCATTTT. This encodes CASSASTGPHSNQPQHF.

For this clonotype: This could be a read error, since a much larger clone is one nucleotide away. The gene calls are TRBV7-6 and TRBJ2-2, with 8 nucleotides matching TRBD1. Germline loops: CDR1 SGHVS, CDR2 FNYEAQ. The CDR3 spans 15 residues. The CDR3 DNA reads as TGTGCCAGCAGCTCAGGGGGCTTTAACACCGGGGAGCCGTTTTTT. Protein product: CASSSGGFNTGEPFF. Full variable domain (outside the CDR3, taken from reference TRBV7-6 and TRBJ2-2): GAGVSQSPRYKVTKRGQDVALRCDPISGHVSLYWYRQALGQGPEFLTYFNYEAQQDKSGLPNDRFSAERPEGSISTLTIQRTEQRDSAMYRCASSSGGFNTGEPFFGEGSRLTVL.

This clonotype was seen only a few times. This rearrangement joins TRBV27 to TRBJ2-1; 14 nucleotides match TRBD2. Germline values: CDR1 MNHEY, CDR2 SMNVEV (reference sequence). V was clipped by 6 bases and J by 3 bases; unmatched bases: 7. The CDR3 is 17 residues long. The CDR3 sequence: CASSPGLAGGFYNEQFF. The CDR3 nucleotides read TGTGCCAGCAGCCCAGGACTAGCGGGGGGATTCTACAATGAGCAGTTCTTC.

This chain uses TRBV29-1 with TRBJ2-5, with 7 bases identical to TRBD2. The CDR3 contains 13 residues. V lost 3 bases and J lost 5; bases outside the gene matches: 6. Germline loops: CDR1 SQVTM, CDR2 ANQGSEA. The CDR3 sequence: CSVEIGGWETQYF. The CDR3 DNA sequence: TGCAGCGTTGAGATCGGGGGGTGGGAGACCCAGTACTTC. The full variable domain, its missing parts supplied by reference TRBV29-1 and TRBJ2-5, is SAVISQKPSRDICQRGTSLTIQCQVDSQVTMMFWYRQQPGQSLTLIATANQGSEATYESGFVIDKFPISRPNLTFSTLTVSNMSPEDSSIYLCSVEIGGWETQYFGPGTRLLVL.

The gene calls are TRBV6-8 and TRBJ1-1, with TRBD1 matching 8 bases. The J segment lost 0 bases and the V segment lost 10 bases, leaving 13 bases of the junction unmatched. This CDR3 has 16 residues. CDR1 is MNHGY and CDR2 is SAAAGT in the germline V gene. The CDR3 bases are TGTGCCACCGCGGAGCAGGGGGCCTTTGTGAACACTGAAGCTTTCTTT. It is translated as CATAEQGAFVNTEAFF.

This clonotype was seen more than once but under ten times. The V call is TRBV7-3, the J call TRBJ1-1; possibly TRBD1 for D (5 bases). The CDR3 consists of 15 residues. The germline V gene has CDR1 SGHTA and CDR2 FQGTGA. The germline V and J ends were trimmed by 5 bases and 3 bases, with 16 bases remaining between them. The CDR3 here is CASSVSQGGYTEAFF. CDR3 nucleotide sequence: TGTGCCAGCAGCGTCTCTCAGGGAGGGTACACTGAAGCTTTCTTT.

The V and J genes are TRBV6-8 and TRBJ1-5, with TRBD1 as a possible D gene (5 bases). The CDR3 covers 14 residues. From germline, CDR1 is MNHGY and CDR2 SAAAGT. V was trimmed by 5 bases and J by 4 bases, leaving 12 bases between them. CDR3 in amino acids: CASSGDGKNQPQHF. CDR3 coding DNA: TGTGCCAGCAGTGGGGACGGGAAGAATCAGCCCCAGCATTTT.

This clonotype was seen once. The chain joins TRBV27 to TRBJ1-1, with D possibly being TRBD1 (5 bases). Germline CDR1 and CDR2: MNHEY and SMNVEV (reference sequence). This CDR3 comprises 13 residues. Trimming removed 9 bases from V and 2 bases from J, with 13 bases in between. For the CDR3, the DNA is TGTGCCAGTGGACGGGGGAGAAACACTGAAGCTTTCTTT. Translated, it gives CASGRGRNTEAFF.

The chain carries TRBV6-5 and TRBJ1-1, with D possibly being TRBD1 (6 bases). The CDR3 consists of 15 residues. Per germline, CDR1 MNHEY and CDR2 SVGAGI. The germline V and J ends were trimmed by 0 bases and 5 bases, with 13 bases remaining between them. CDR3 protein: CASSYSRGMGTEAFF. CDR3 in DNA: TGTGCCAGCAGTTACTCTAGGGGGATGGGGACTGAAGCTTTCTTT.

The rearrangement links TRBV10-2 to TRBJ2-4; D uncertain. The ends were cut back, 7 bases at V and 3 bases at J, with 19 bases in the middle. CDR1 WSHSY and CDR2 SAAADI come from the germline V gene. CDR3 length equals 16 residues. The CDR3 DNA reads as TGCGCCAGCAAACCCGTGACGATTCTAAACAAAAACATTCAGTACTTC. Translation: CASKPVTILNKNIQYF.

The gene calls are TRBV28 and TRBJ2-6, with D unclear. Germline V gene data show CDR1 as MDHEN and CDR2 as SYDVKM. This CDR3 region has 13 residues. Trimming left V 5 bases short and J 3 bases short, with 5 bases between. The CDR3 DNA reads TGTGCCAGCAGTACCCTTGGGGCCAACGTCCTGACTTTC. Residues: CASSTLGANVLTF.

This clonotype turned up a few times. The rearrangement links TRBV6-2 or TRBV6-3 to TRBJ2-1, with D unclear. Germline assignment: CDR1 MNHEY and CDR2 SVGEGT. CDR3 length: 14 residues. V lost 1 base and J lost 2, with 6 bases in between. The CDR3, as DNA: TGTGCCAGCAGTTACTTAGTGGCCTACAATGAGCAGTTCTTC. It translates to CASSYLVAYNEQFF.

This chain uses TRBV20-1 with TRBJ2-7, with 7 bases lining up with TRBD1. Germline lookup yields CDR1 DFQATT and CDR2 SNEGSKA (reference sequence). The CDR3 extends over 15 amino acids. V shed 0 bases, J shed 2 bases, and the junction held 7 bases outside the gene matches. CDR3 sequence reads: CSARDLQGPTYEQYV. In DNA, the CDR3 is TGCAGTGCTAGAGATCTACAGGGGCCCACCTACGAGCAGTACGTC.

The V and J genes are TRBV7-6 and TRBJ1-1, with a possible D match to TRBD1 (5 bases). The length of the CDR3 is 12 residues. From germline, CDR1 is SGHVS and CDR2 FNYEAQ. CDR3 coding DNA: TGTGCTGTGAGGGGTTTGGGGACTGAAGCTTTCTTT. Protein product: CAVRGLGTEAFF.

The V gene is TRBV7-6, the J gene TRBJ2-2; unclear D gene. Germline values: CDR1 SGHVS, CDR2 FNYEAQ. Trimming stripped 9 bases from V and 2 bases from J, with 7 bases between. This CDR3 is 12 amino acids long. The CDR3 bases are TGTGCCAGTAAGGACAACACCGGGGAGCTGTTTTTT. Its translation: CASKDNTGELFF.